The source of this T cell receptor (beta chain) is a study of cytomegalovirus exposure and HLA in healthy donors. Study-level findings and limits: The authors enumerated roughly 180 TCR beta chains as linked to cytomegalovirus. Three chains linked to CMV were shown in vitro to be specific for CMV antigens.

Comments on this clone: Its antigen is as yet unknown.

The repertoire was sequenced with immunoSEQ multiplex PCR; TCRdb's copy has only in-frame clones and lacks some. In the table there are roughly 260,000 clones, around 90% of which are singletons. The source is a woman aged 18-35 years in good health and CMV-seronegative. The material sequenced was PBMCs.

Written as DNA, the CDR3 is TGCGCCAGCAGCCAAGATAGGGAGACAGGGATGTATTTT. It codes for CASSQDRETGMYF. The genes are TRBV4-1 and TRBJ2-3; 7 bases agree with TRBD1. V lost 0 bases to trimming and J lost 14 bases; unmatched junction nucleotides: 8. CDR3 length equals 13 residues. Germline CDR1 and CDR2: MGHRA and YSYEKL.